This TCR beta chain was recovered during a study of CD4 T cells in relation to SARS-CoV-2 and coronaviruses. In the study overall: Crossreactive spike epitopes shared across donors were mapped to their HLA restriction.

CDR3 length equals 16 residues. Germline V lookup: CDR1 LNHDA, CDR2 SQIVND (reference sequence). Unmatched junction bases numbered 10, after V lost 5 bases and J lost 6 bases. This clone was found once. The antigen remains undetermined. The protocol was immunoSEQ multiplex PCR, while the TCRdb copy is restricted to in-frame clones and leaves out a portion. The sample has under 25,000 clones, about 80% seen once. Before the COVID-19 pandemic, during about 2011-2019, CD4+ T cells were taken from unexposed donors. CD4+ T cells were isolated from the cells after around 10 days of culture. Cells permitting, SARS-CoV-2 S/N and four cold-coronavirus spikes were tested on unexposed-donor CD4+ T cells. The study, taken as a whole, reports: Compared with monoreactive clones, crossreactive clones showed significantly weaker SARS-CoV-2 expansion.

Sequenced sample: CD4+ T cells from PBMCs, cultured in vitro. This TCR derives from a human donor in good health. The V gene is TRBV19, the J gene TRBJ2-3; TRBD2 matches at 11 bases. This CDR3 is CASSPVLAGGRDTQYF. As DNA, the CDR3 is TGTGCCAGTAGTCCCGTGCTAGCGGGAGGCCGGGATACGCAGTATTTT.